The rows below give T cell receptor beta chains drawn from one sample of a study. TCRdb re-called the 5' RACE reads with MiXCR, one entry per CDR3 protein. Of under 60,000 distinct CDR3 sequences in the sample, 25% to 30% were seen once. The sequenced sample was naive CD4+ T cells sorted from blood. The source of these receptors is a female donor with breast cancer. The CDR3 runs from the conserved cysteine through the conserved F or W. The order of the fields is clone size, V gene, D gene, J gene, CDR3 length, CDR3 protein, CDR3 DNA. A D gene is named only where the DNA matches it firmly. Only some rows state a clone size, as once, few, many or a class for expanded clones.

.	TRBV18	.	TRBJ2-7	15	CASSPPGGPSLEQYF	TGTGCCAGCTCACCACCGGGGGGACCTTCCCTCGAGCAGTACTTC
many	TRBV7-2	.	TRBJ2-3	13	CASSLNEGDTQYF	TGTGCCAGCAGCCTCAATGAGGGAGATACGCAGTATTTT
.	TRBV29-1	.	TRBJ1-1	13	CSVSVGTGTEAFF	TGCAGCGTTTCAGTCGGCACAGGCACTGAAGCTTTCTTT
few	TRBV6-1	TRBD2	TRBJ2-7	16	CASSGRTSGSSYEQYF	TGTGCCAGCAGTGGCCGGACTAGCGGTAGCTCCTACGAGCAGTACTTC
few	TRBV20-1	.	TRBJ2-7	12	CPGTPGVYEQYF	TGCCCCGGGACCCCTGGGGTCTACGAGCAGTACTTC
few	TRBV7-7	TRBD1	TRBJ2-1	14	CASSPGQEYNEQFF	TGTGCTAGCAGCCCGGGACAGGAATACAATGAGCAGTTCTTC
.	TRBV12-3/TRBV12-4	.	TRBJ1-5	14	CASTLGGLGQPQHF	TGTGCCAGCACCCTGGGGGGGCTGGGTCAGCCCCAGCATTTT
.	TRBV4-3	.	TRBJ2-7	14	CASSQGTSRWEQYF	TGCGCCAGCAGCCAAGGGACTTCCCGATGGGAGCAGTACTTC
.	TRBV30	TRBD2	TRBJ2-1	15	CAWNLGLVSRGEQFF	TGTGCCTGGAACCTTGGACTAGTTTCTCGGGGTGAGCAGTTCTTC
many	TRBV12-3/TRBV12-4	TRBD1	TRBJ1-4	14	CASSPSTGPEKLFF	TGTGCCAGCAGCCCATCGACAGGGCCTGAAAAACTGTTTTTT
many	TRBV12-3/TRBV12-4	.	TRBJ1-1	14	CASSLKRDATEAFF	TGTGCCAGCAGTTTAAAGAGGGATGCCACTGAAGCTTTCTTT
.	TRBV5-1	TRBD1	TRBJ2-5	15	CASSSTGTEEETQYF	TGCGCCAGCAGCTCCACAGGGACAGAAGAAGAGACCCAGTACTTC
.	TRBV7-2	.	TRBJ2-7	13	CASSVPGGGEQYF	TGTGCCAGCAGCGTACCAGGGGGAGGCGAGCAGTACTTC
few	TRBV7-2	.	TRBJ2-7	15	CASSLSSVFDYEQYF	TGTGCCAGCAGCTTGTCTAGCGTATTCGACTACGAGCAGTACTTC
few	TRBV4-2	.	TRBJ2-7	13	CASSLRVGREQYF	TGTGCCAGCAGCCTAAGAGTAGGGCGCGAGCAGTACTTC
.	TRBV12-3/TRBV12-4	.	TRBJ2-7	16	CASSLGRTDLTYEQYF	TGTGCCAGCAGTTTAGGCAGGACCGATCTTACCTACGAGCAGTACTTC
few	TRBV5-1	.	TRBJ1-1	12	CASSGRVTEAFF	TGCGCCAGCAGCGGTAGGGTAACTGAAGCTTTCTTT
.	TRBV2	TRBD1	TRBJ2-5	13	CASSRDRQETQYF	TGTGCCAGCAGTAGGGACAGACAAGAGACCCAGTACTTC
.	TRBV30	.	TRBJ2-7	14	CAWSQQGVSYEQYF	TGTGCCTGGAGTCAACAGGGTGTAAGCTACGAGCAGTACTTC
.	TRBV6-2/TRBV6-3	.	TRBJ2-7	16	CASRRIFSRTLYEQYF	TGTGCCAGCCGTAGGATATTTTCCCGCACCCTCTACGAGCAGTACTTC
.	TRBV4-3	TRBD2	TRBJ2-1	16	CASSQDWTSSYNEQFF	TGCGCCAGCAGCCAAGATTGGACTAGCTCCTACAATGAGCAGTTCTTC